The clone carrying this TCR beta chain was recorded at least ten times. Its antigen is still unknown. The cDNA came from 5'RACE, which used 10-nucleotide random UMIs. Each sequencing run yielded over 160 million TCR-beta sequences from 15-18 subjects. TCRdb fed the 5' RACE reads into MiXCR, producing one record per CDR3 protein. The data hold around 70,000 distinct CDR3 sequences, with 5.2% observed a single time. CDR3 length equals 14 residues. Trimming stripped 6 bases from V and 8 bases from J, with 19 bases between. This sample was taken from a study of neurological immune-mediated disorders. Study-level points and caveats: CDR3 amino acid sequences of expanded clones were not shared across subjects, a result suggesting private repertoires in all groups.

The sequence was collected from a woman aged 25-40 years with multiple sclerosis. Material: PBMCs. The chain is built from TRBV12-3 or TRBV12-4 and TRBJ1-1, with TRBD1 as a possible D gene (5 bases). CDR3 coding DNA: TGTGCCAGCAGCCTCGAGTTCAGACAGTTGGAAGCTTTCTTT. Its translation: CASSLEFRQLEAFF.